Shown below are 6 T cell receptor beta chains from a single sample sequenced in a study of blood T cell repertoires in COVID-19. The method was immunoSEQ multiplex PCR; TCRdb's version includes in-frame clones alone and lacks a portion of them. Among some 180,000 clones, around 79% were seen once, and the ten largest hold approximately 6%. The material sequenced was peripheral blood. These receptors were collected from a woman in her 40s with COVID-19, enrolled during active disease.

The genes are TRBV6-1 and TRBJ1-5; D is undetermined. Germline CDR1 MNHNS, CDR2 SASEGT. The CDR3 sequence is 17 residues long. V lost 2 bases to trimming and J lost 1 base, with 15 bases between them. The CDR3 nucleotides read TGTGCCAGCAGTGAACAGACGGCCAGGCTGAGCAATCAGCCCCAGCATTTT. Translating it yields CASSEQTARLSNQPQHF.

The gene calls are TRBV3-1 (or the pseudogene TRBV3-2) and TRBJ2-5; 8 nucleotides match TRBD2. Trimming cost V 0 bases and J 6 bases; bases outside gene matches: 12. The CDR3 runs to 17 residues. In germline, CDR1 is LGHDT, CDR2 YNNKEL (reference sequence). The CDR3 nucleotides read TGTGCCAGCAGCCAAGATCCGACCAGCGGGGGTAGGCAGACCCAGTACTTC. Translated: CASSQDPTSGGRQTQYF.

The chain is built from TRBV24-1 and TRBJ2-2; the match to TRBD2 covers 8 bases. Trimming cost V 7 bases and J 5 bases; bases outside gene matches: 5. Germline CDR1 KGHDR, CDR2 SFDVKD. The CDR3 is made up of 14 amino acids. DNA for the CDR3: TGTGCCACCAGCCTCGGGGGGGAAACCGGGGAGCTGTTTTTT. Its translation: CATSLGGETGELFF.

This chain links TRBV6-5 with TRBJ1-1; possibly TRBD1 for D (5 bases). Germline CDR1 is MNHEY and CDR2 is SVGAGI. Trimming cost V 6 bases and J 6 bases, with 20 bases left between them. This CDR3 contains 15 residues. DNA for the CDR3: TGTGCCAGCAGCCGTCCAGGGAGGGTAAAGTCTGAAGCTTTCTTT. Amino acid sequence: CASSRPGRVKSEAFF.

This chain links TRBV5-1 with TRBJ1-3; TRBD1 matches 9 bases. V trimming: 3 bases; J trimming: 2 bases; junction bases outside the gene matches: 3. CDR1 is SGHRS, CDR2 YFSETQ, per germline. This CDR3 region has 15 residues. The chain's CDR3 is CASSWGQGTGNTIYF. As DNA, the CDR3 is TGCGCCAGCAGCTGGGGACAGGGTACTGGAAACACCATATATTTT.

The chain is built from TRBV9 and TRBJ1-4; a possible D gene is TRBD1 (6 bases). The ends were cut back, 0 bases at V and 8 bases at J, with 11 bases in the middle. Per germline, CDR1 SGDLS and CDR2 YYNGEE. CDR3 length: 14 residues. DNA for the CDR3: TGTGCCAGCAGCGTAGACAGGGATGAGGAAAAACTGTTTTTT. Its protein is CASSVDRDEEKLFF.